These 32 T cell receptor beta chains originate from one sample sequenced in a study of T-cell memory formation after mild COVID-19. TCRdb processed the 5' RACE reads anew with MiXCR; each CDR3 protein has one entry. Among 500,000 to 650,000 distinct CDR3 sequences listed, less than 25% were seen once. Sequencing was carried out using PBMCs or a T cell subset sorted from them (not recorded which). The receptors originated from an adult woman who had mild COVID-19 (a few samples of this study predate the infection). Cell type and time point are not known.

This clonotype showed up just a few times. The V call is TRBV6-6, the J call TRBJ2-7; D assignment may be TRBD1 or TRBD2 (5 bases each). The germline V gene encodes CDR1 MNHNY and CDR2 SVGAGI (reference sequence). The CDR3 contains 16 residues. The ends were cut back, 2 bases at V and 0 bases at J, with 14 bases in the middle. The CDR3 loop is CASSYGELRGSYEQYF. The CDR3 region has the DNA TGTGCCAGCAGTTACGGGGAATTGAGGGGCTCCTACGAGCAGTACTTC.

This clonotype was seen more than once but under ten times. The rearrangement uses TRBV10-2 and TRBJ1-3; D may be TRBD1 (5 bases). The CDR3 is 16 amino acids. V lost 7 bases, J lost 0 bases, and 16 bases lay in between. Germline CDR1 and CDR2: WSHSY and SAAADI. In DNA, the CDR3 is TGCGCCAGCACCCAACATGAGGGGAGCTCTGGAAACACCATATATTTT. As protein: CASTQHEGSSGNTIYF.

The chain is built from TRBV6-5 and TRBJ2-1; D might be TRBD1 (6 bases). Trimming pared 7 bases from V and 13 bases from J, leaving 14 bases between. The CDR3 spans 11 residues. Germline CDR1 and CDR2: MNHEY and SVGAGI. CDR3 protein: CASTSGQKQFF. Here the CDR3 DNA reads TGTGCCAGCACCTCTGGACAGAAACAGTTCTTC.

The chain uses TRBV6-2 or TRBV6-3 and TRBJ2-3, with 7 positions matching TRBD2. The junction had 9 bases not matched to a gene; V was cut back by 7 bases and J by 5 bases. This CDR3 is 14 amino acids long. Germline V gene data show CDR1 as MNHEY and CDR2 as SVGEGT. The CDR3 loop is CASNKAGARDTQYF. The CDR3, as DNA: TGTGCCAGCAACAAGGCGGGAGCGAGAGATACGCAGTATTTT.

CDR3 coding DNA: TGCAGCGTTGCTGGGGGCGCCGGAGAGACCCAGTACTTC. Translating gives CSVAGGAGETQYF. The chain uses TRBV29-1 and TRBJ2-5; possibly TRBD1 for D (6 bases). Trimming stripped 4 bases from V and 4 bases from J, with 13 bases between. This CDR3 has 13 amino acids. Germline CDR1 SQVTM, CDR2 ANQGSEA.

This clonotype was found a few times. The chain employs TRBV12-3 or TRBV12-4 and TRBJ1-5; weak D call: TRBD1 (5 bases). V dropped 3 bases and J dropped 2 bases, with 8 bases sitting between them. The CDR3 is 14 residues long. The DNA for the CDR3 is TGTGCCAGCAGTTTCATGGGGGGCAATCAGCCCCAGCATTTT. It codes for CASSFMGGNQPQHF.

This chain links TRBV18 with TRBJ2-7; D ambiguous. The length of the CDR3 is 15 residues. Germline values: CDR1 KGHSH, CDR2 LQKENI. V dropped 3 bases and J dropped 3 bases, with 15 bases sitting between them. DNA of the CDR3: TGTGCCAGCTCACCGAAAATCGGGTCGATCTACGAGCAGTACTTC. Protein: CASSPKIGSIYEQYF.

This chain uses TRBV19 with TRBJ2-1; 9 positions match TRBD2. The CDR3 is made up of 15 amino acids. V lost 1 base, J lost 8 bases, and 6 bases stayed unmatched. Germline V lookup: CDR1 LNHDA, CDR2 SQIVND (reference sequence). The CDR3 spells CASSIGAGGADEQFF. In DNA form, the CDR3 reads TGTGCCAGTAGTATAGGCGCGGGAGGGGCCGATGAGCAGTTCTTC.

This clonotype has more than one count but fewer than ten. The CDR3 DNA is TGTGCCAGCAGCCAATACGGACTAGCGGGAGACGAGCAGTACTTC. This encodes CASSQYGLAGDEQYF. This chain joins TRBV7-3 and TRBJ2-7; TRBD2 aligns across 13 bases. CDR1 SGHTA and CDR2 FQGTGA come from the germline V gene. This CDR3 has 15 residues. V was clipped by 5 bases and J by 5 bases; unmatched bases: 6.

The sample holds a few counts of this clonotype. The V call is TRBV24-1, the J call TRBJ2-1; 7 nucleotides line up with TRBD1. Germline V CDR1 and CDR2: KGHDR, SFDVKD. V lost 4 bases to trimming and J lost 3 bases; unmatched junction nucleotides: 8. This CDR3 has 16 residues. The CDR3 loop reads CATSDPPGQRYNEQFF. CDR3 bases: TGTGCCACCAGTGACCCTCCGGGACAGCGCTACAATGAGCAGTTCTTC.

The chain combines TRBV30 with TRBJ1-5; TRBD1 might be the D (5 bases). The V end was cut by 2 bases, the J end by 1 base, with 15 bases between. The CDR3 extends over 16 amino acids. Germline V gene sequence: CDR1 GTSNPN, CDR2 SVGIG (reference sequence). CDR3 sequence reads: CAWSPGGGRSNQPQHF. CDR3 coding DNA: TGTGCCTGGAGTCCGGGGGGGGGAAGAAGCAATCAGCCCCAGCATTTT.

The sample holds a few counts of this clonotype. The chain has TRBV12-3 or TRBV12-4 and TRBJ1-1, with D unresolved. This CDR3 has 12 residues. Between the trimmed V and J ends, which lost 5 bases and 7 bases, there was a span of 11 bases. In DNA, the CDR3 is TGTGCCAGCAGTCCCCGACGGGTTGAAGCTTTCTTT. This codes for CASSPRRVEAFF.

This clonotype occurred a few times. CDR3 loop: CASSQDRPARLARYKQFF. The DNA of the CDR3 is TGCGCCAGCAGCCAAGATAGGCCCGCGCGACTAGCCCGCTATAAGCAGTTCTTC. The chain has TRBV4-3 and TRBJ2-1, with 7 positions matching TRBD2. CDR1 LGHNA and CDR2 YSLEER come from the germline V gene. Unmatched junction bases numbered 19, after V lost 0 bases and J lost 11 bases. The length of the CDR3 is 18 residues.

The chain uses TRBV7-3 and TRBJ2-3; no reliable D call. The CDR3 has 12 amino acids. V lost 6 bases and J lost 6, with 10 bases in between. Germline loops: CDR1 SGHTA, CDR2 FQGTGA. CDR3: CASSSGPDTQYF. The CDR3 DNA is TGTGCCAGCAGTTCCGGGCCCGATACGCAGTATTTT.

Many counts were recorded for this clonotype. V usage is TRBV20-1 and J usage is TRBJ2-7; 11 positions agree with TRBD2. The CDR3 totals 14 residues. V shed 5 bases, J shed 2 bases, and the junction held 5 bases outside the gene matches. The germline CDR1 and CDR2 sequences are DFQATT and SNEGSKA (reference sequence). CDR3 amino acids: CSAQFSGGAYEQYF. For the CDR3, the DNA is TGCAGTGCTCAATTTAGCGGGGGGGCCTACGAGCAGTACTTC.

The chain carries TRBV30 and TRBJ1-1; D is perhaps TRBD1 (6 bases). The CDR3 has 11 residues. V shed 4 bases and J shed 7 bases, with 10 bases lying between them. The V gene's germline CDR1 is GTSNPN and CDR2 SVGIG (reference sequence). The DNA of the CDR3 is TGTGCCTGGATTGGGACATATGAAGCTTTCTTT. Encoded protein: CAWIGTYEAFF.

The rearrangement joins TRBV20-1 to TRBJ1-5; no clear D. CDR1 is DFQATT and CDR2 is SNEGSKA in the germline V gene (reference sequence). Trimming shortened V by 2 bases and J by 7 bases, and 15 bases separated the two germline ends. This CDR3 has 14 residues. The CDR3 reads CSARLVGVDQPQHF. The CDR3 DNA follows: TGCAGTGCTAGATTGGTGGGTGTAGACCAGCCCCAGCATTTT.

This clonotype has just a few counts. Here the CDR3 reads CASQGDSITGELFF. The CDR3 nucleotides read TGCGCCAGCCAGGGGGACAGCATCACCGGGGAGCTGTTTTTT. The chain recombines TRBV5-1 with TRBJ2-2; 7 bases map to TRBD1. V was pared by 7 bases and J by 4 bases, with 7 bases of the junction left unmatched. The CDR3 covers 14 residues. The V gene's germline CDR1 is SGHRS and CDR2 YFSETQ.

J is TRBJ1-2 and V is TRBV15, with D perhaps matching TRBD1 (5 bases). The CDR3 consists of 15 residues. Trimming stripped 5 bases from V and 5 bases from J, with 18 bases between. Germline loops: CDR1 LNHNV, CDR2 YYDKDF (reference sequence). The CDR3 DNA sequence: TGTGCCACCAGCTCGGGACGGGGCTTCGTTTATGGCTACACCTTC. This translates into CATSSGRGFVYGYTF.

This clonotype has a count of ten or more. V usage is TRBV18 and J usage is TRBJ2-3, with no clear D. CDR1 KGHSH and CDR2 LQKENI come from the germline V gene. CDR3 length: 12 residues. Trimming removed 3 bases from V and 2 bases from J, with 3 bases in between. The CDR3 spells CASSPTTDTQYF. The DNA for the CDR3 is TGTGCCAGCTCACCCACCACAGATACGCAGTATTTT.

This rearrangement joins TRBV12-3 or TRBV12-4 to TRBJ2-5; 11 bases match TRBD2. This CDR3 is 14 amino acids long. The V and J ends lost 7 bases and 6 bases, in that order; junction bases with no gene match: 7. In DNA form, the CDR3 reads TGTGCCAGCAAATTAGCGGGAGGGCGGAAGACCCAGTACTTC. This sequence encodes CASKLAGGRKTQYF.

This clonotype has a handful of counts. For the CDR3, the DNA is TGTGCCAGCAGCTTAGAGGTTCTAGCGGGAGAGACCCAGTACTTC. Its protein product is CASSLEVLAGETQYF. This chain links TRBV7-2 with TRBJ2-5; 8 bases are shared with TRBD2. Germline V CDR1 and CDR2: SGHTA, FQGNSA. The ends lost 1 base at V and 4 bases at J; junction bases unmatched: 5. CDR3 length: 15 amino acids.

There are a few counts of this clonotype. The J gene is TRBJ2-3, the V gene TRBV27; D remains ambiguous. CDR3 length: 12 amino acids. Germline V gene sequence: CDR1 MNHEY, CDR2 SMNVEV (reference sequence). Trimming removed 6 bases at V and 3 bases at J, with 7 bases between. The chain's CDR3 is CASRKETDTQYF. For the CDR3, the DNA is TGTGCCAGCAGGAAGGAGACAGATACGCAGTATTTT.

The gene calls are TRBV24-1 and TRBJ2-7; 9 bases align to TRBD1. Trimming removed 5 bases from V and 0 bases from J; junction bases left unmatched: 4. The CDR3 length is 15 residues. Germline V gives CDR1 KGHDR, CDR2 SFDVKD. The CDR3 DNA reads TGTGCCACCAGTGGCGGGACAGGGATCTCCTACGAGCAGTACTTC. It encodes CATSGGTGISYEQYF.

The rearrangement links TRBV3-1 to TRBJ1-2; D call uncertain. The CDR3 covers 14 residues. V lost 4 bases to trimming and J lost 1 base, with 10 bases between them. Germline V CDR1 and CDR2: LGHDT, YNNKEL (reference sequence). This CDR3 reads CASSLVPVNYGYTF. The CDR3, as DNA: TGTGCCAGCAGCCTGGTCCCGGTTAACTATGGCTACACCTTC.

This rearrangement joins TRBV6-5 to TRBJ2-1, with 9 bases fitting TRBD2. Trimming at V came to 0 bases and at J to 9 bases, leaving 6 bases not matched to a gene. This CDR3 is 15 amino acids long. Germline-derived CDR1 and CDR2 are MNHEY and SVGAGI. CDR3 sequence reads: CASSYSRGGRGEQFF. Written as DNA, the CDR3 is TGTGCCAGCAGTTACTCGCGGGGGGGCCGGGGTGAGCAGTTCTTC.

The table lists this clonotype with a few counts. The chain uses TRBV7-2 and TRBJ2-7; possibly TRBD1 for D (5 bases). The V gene lost 5 bases and the J gene lost 6 bases, with 17 bases spanning the gap. The germline V gene has CDR1 SGHTA and CDR2 FQGNSA. The length of the CDR3 is 14 residues. CDR3 region: CASSEQARGAEQYF. The CDR3 bases are TGTGCCAGCAGCGAACAGGCCCGCGGCGCCGAGCAGTACTTC.

The chain links TRBV19 to TRBJ2-7; 7 bases fit TRBD1. After removal of 5 bases from V and 6 bases from J, the junction contained 10 bases not matched to a gene. The CDR3 consists of 14 residues. Per the germline V gene, CDR1 is LNHDA and CDR2 is SQIVND (reference sequence). CDR3 in amino acids: CASSPGQTLREQYF. The CDR3 DNA sequence: TGTGCCAGTAGTCCGGGACAGACCCTTCGCGAGCAGTACTTC.

This clonotype occurred a few times. The V and J genes are TRBV12-3 or TRBV12-4 and TRBJ2-3, with D uncertain. The CDR3 totals 14 residues. Trimming shortened V by 6 bases and J by 2 bases, and 12 bases separated the two germline ends. The CDR3 loop reads CASRAGPYTDTQYF. The CDR3, as DNA: TGTGCCAGCAGGGCCGGGCCGTACACAGATACGCAGTATTTT.

V usage is TRBV7-9 and J usage is TRBJ1-3; D is ambiguous. V dropped 5 bases and J dropped 0 bases, with 17 bases sitting between them. CDR1 is SEHNR and CDR2 is FQNEAQ in the germline V gene (reference sequence). This CDR3 is built from 17 residues. CDR3 coding DNA: TGTGCCAGCAGCCATGGAGGAGACTTTACCTCTGGAAACACCATATATTTT. Protein sequence: CASSHGGDFTSGNTIYF.

The V call is TRBV7-9, the J call TRBJ2-6; either TRBD1 or TRBD2 may supply D (5 bases each). The V gene lost 2 bases and the J gene lost 0 bases, with 14 bases spanning the gap. The CDR3 totals 18 residues. Germline lookup yields CDR1 SEHNR and CDR2 FQNEAQ (reference sequence). The CDR3 coding sequence is TGTGCCAGCAGCTTACTGGGACGGTCTAACTCTGGGGCCAACGTCCTGACTTTC. It specifies CASSLLGRSNSGANVLTF.

This clonotype was counted between two and nine times. The genes are TRBV3-1 and TRBJ1-1; TRBD1 matches at 9 bases. Germline V gene lookup returns CDR1 LGHDT and CDR2 YNNKEL (reference sequence). With 0 bases clipped from V and 4 bases from J, the junction kept 3 bases outside the gene matches. The CDR3 runs 15 residues. This chain's CDR3 is CASSQDTDRGTEAFF. Written as DNA, the CDR3 is TGTGCCAGCAGCCAAGATACGGACAGGGGCACTGAAGCTTTCTTT.